This TCR beta chain emerged from a study of T-cell memory formation after mild COVID-19 (dated by TCRdb to the early 2020s). Looking at the study overall: TCR sequence clusters from the two donors were largely donor specific. Longitudinal TCRalpha and TCRbeta repertoire sequencing tracked T-cell clones expanding and contracting after mild COVID-19 in a couple of donors. Two young, previously healthy adult volunteers made up the cohort, one male and one female. Points the paper makes about the study in general: The study included only two mild cases, and larger cohorts that include severe cases with pre-infection samples were judged to be necessary. Contracting CD4+ clones were found mainly in CM and EM memory subsets, while CD8+ clones were enriched in EMRA. SARS-CoV-2 specificity of the second-wave clones peaking on day 37 was not confirmed. Some responding clones were detected in pre-infection memory, suggesting pre-existing cross-reactive memory T cells joined the SARS-CoV-2 response. Clones that contracted from day 15 to 85 showed balanced CD4/CD8 phenotypes, whereas a second wave of clones that expanded from day 15 to 37 leaned towards CD4+.

Ficoll-Paque density gradient centrifugation was used to isolate PBMCs. This clonotype was picked up a small number of times. Its antigen is not yet known. Within one base of it there is no much larger clone, and no base qualities were kept. The sample was run on an Illumina NovaSeq 6000. Using 5'RACE with constant-segment primers, TCRalpha and TCRbeta cDNA libraries were constructed, with sample barcodes and unique molecular identifiers added in the process. RNA was extracted from every sample with Trizol reagent. Libraries were amplified in two PCR steps, with a second sample barcode and Illumina TruSeq adapters added in the second step. Sequencing of the libraries was done on an Illumina NovaSeq, producing 2 x 150 bp paired-end reads. As for how the authors treated the data: Demultiplexing of reads and collapsing into UMI-guided consensus sequences were performed with migec v1.2.7. Using mixcr v2.1.11, UMI consensuses were aligned to TRA and TRB V and J templates and then assembled into clonotypes. Expanded or contracted clonotypes were those called significant by both edgeR and NoisET, with noise models trained on biological replicates. For edgeR calls, the cutoffs were a false discovery rate-adjusted p below 0.01 and a log2 fold-change threshold of 1. As an exploratory analysis of dynamics, max-normalized trajectories of the 1000 most abundant clonotypes were examined by PCA with hierarchical clustering. Each responding clone was given a CD4 or CD8 phenotype based on the CD4+ and CD8+ repertoires, which had been sequenced separately. In-frame beta chains were kept once TCRdb had trimmed the public reads at Q25 with fastp and called clones with MiXCR. Records with the same CDR3 protein are collapsed into one entry carrying the most frequent genes and DNA. In this record, the V and J calls reflect TCRdb's handling and not the investigators' own analysis. Present in this sample are 200,000 to 250,000 distinct CDR3 sequences, approximately 30% of which were seen just once. Around 10% of the sample lies in the top ten.

CDR1 and CDR2, looked up from the germline V gene (reference sequence), are MNHEY and SMNVEV. Compared with germline, V lacks 0 bases and J lacks 4 bases; bases without a gene match: 4. Including the terminal cysteine and phenylalanine, the CDR3 comprises 15 residues. Here the CDR3 DNA is all that survives: 45 bases in frame from base 1. Sequenced input: PBMCs or a T cell subset sorted from them (not recorded which). This receptor was taken from an adult woman who had mild COVID-19 (a few samples of this study predate the infection). The sample titles of this study are shuffled in the database, so cell type and time point are left out; the donor was told from shared clones. Recombination joined TRBV27 with TRBJ2-7, and 9 junctional nucleotides match TRBD1. The CDR3 loop reads CASSLSIGTGYEQYF. The bases are TGTGCCAGCAGTTTATCGATAGGGACAGGGTACGAGCAGTACTTC.